This TCR beta chain was observed in a study of regulatory T cells in long-lasting Graves disease. Across the study: Persistence in Graves' disease denoted antithyroid drug use beyond 5 years alongside positive TSH receptor antibodies.

Only a few counts were recorded for this clonotype. Its antigen is unknown. Time point reported: persistent/refractory GD, antithyroid drugs over 5 years with positive TRAb. RNA isolated from PBMCs was used to make the TCR library. American Thyroid Association guidelines were used to diagnose Graves' disease. Study observations and caveats: The study found lower TCR diversity in persistent Graves' patients than in newly diagnosed ones. Patients with persistent disease showed a bias toward TRBV28, TRBJ1-2 and TRBJ2-5.

The CDR3 extends over 15 amino acids. In germline, CDR1 is SGHKS, CDR2 YYEKEE (reference sequence). V shed 2 bases and J shed 1 base, with 12 bases lying between them. Construction of TCR beta libraries relied on iRepertoire HTBI primers and on Arm-PCR targeting CDR3 regions. TCRdb re-called the multiplex PCR reads through MiXCR, storing one row per CDR3 protein. The table records approximately 500,000 distinct CDR3 sequences, 20% to 25% of them present only once. The input for sequencing was peripheral blood mononuclear cells (PBMCs), taken when the disease was refractory, from a patient treated with antithyroid drugs. J is TRBJ1-2 and V is TRBV5-5; the D is unclear. The clonotype comes from a female donor with Graves disease. Written as DNA, the CDR3 is TGTGCCAGCAGCTTACGGGAAGGGATTAACTATGGCTACACCTTC. Protein product: CASSLREGINYGYTF.